Presented here are 22 T cell receptor beta chains from one specimen sequenced in a study of T cell repertoires in cytomegalovirus infection (dated by TCRdb to between 2019 and 2020). The data were produced on an Illumina HiSeq 1500. TCRdb handled the public reads itself, with Q25 trimming in fastp and clone calling in MiXCR, and kept productive beta chains. Each entry merges the rows of one CDR3 protein and shows their most common DNA and genes. The sample records approximately 500,000 distinct CDR3 sequences, approximately 15% of which are singletons. The leading ten clones occupy about 24% of the sample. Input material: CD8+ T cells from PBMCs. The source is a human donor in good health (CMV status not recorded). Some clones in this sample may be carry-over from other donors' samples.

As for this clonotype: This may come from a read error, since a much larger clone is one base off. J is TRBJ2-1 and V is TRBV28; 14 nucleotides match TRBD2. The CDR3 runs 19 residues. CDR1 MDHEN and CDR2 SYDVKM come from the germline V gene. The CDR3 spells CASSSQTSGRDKYNNEQLF. The CDR3 region has the DNA TGTGCCAGCAGTTCCCAGACTAGCGGGAGGGATAAATATAACAATGAGCAGTTATTC. The full variable domain, in which reference TRBV28 and TRBJ2-1 provide the parts outside the CDR3, is DVKVTQSSRYLVKRTGEKVFLECVQDMDHENMFWYRQDPGLGLRLIYFSYDVKMKEKGDIPEGYSVSREKKERFSLILESASTNQTSMYLCASSSQTSGRDKYNNEQLFGPGTRLTVL.

This clonotype was detected only a few times. The chain links TRBV19 to TRBJ2-3; D may be TRBD2 (6 bases). V was shortened by 7 bases and J by 4 bases, with 21 bases between the two germline ends. This CDR3 comprises 16 residues. Germline V gives CDR1 LNHDA, CDR2 SQIVND (reference sequence). The CDR3 reads CASTRAGLRSADTQYF. The CDR3 region has the DNA TGTGCCAGTACCCGAGCGGGTCTCCGGTCGGCAGATACGCAGTATTTT.

The V call is TRBV6-4, the J call TRBJ1-1; D possibly corresponds to TRBD1 (6 bases). The germline V gene has CDR1 MRHNA and CDR2 SNTAGT. Trimming took 6 bases from V and 5 from J, leaving 13 bases between them. CDR3 size: 13 residues. CDR3 residues: CASSQTGKTEAFF. The CDR3 DNA reads TGTGCCAGCAGCCAAACAGGGAAGACTGAAGCTTTCTTT.

This clonotype was counted at least ten times. The chain combines TRBV7-6 with TRBJ1-5, with 9 positions matching TRBD1. Germline V gene lookup returns CDR1 SGHVS and CDR2 FNYEAQ. With 5 bases clipped from V and 4 bases from J, the junction kept 6 bases outside the gene matches. CDR3 length: 15 residues. The CDR3 loop is CASSHGQGKNQPQHF. CDR3 nucleotides: TGTGCCAGCAGCCACGGACAGGGGAAAAATCAGCCCCAGCATTTT.

This clonotype was picked up many times. The chain is built from TRBV12-5 and TRBJ1-2, with TRBD1 identical over 7 bases. Per germline, CDR1 LGHNT and CDR2 FRNRAP. The CDR3 is 13 amino acids. Trimming at V came to 0 bases and at J to 6 bases, leaving 1 base not matched to a gene. CDR3 sequence (DNA): TGTGCTAGTGGTTTGGTAGGGACAGATGGCTACACCTTC. This translates into CASGLVGTDGYTF.

This clonotype occurred many times. The chain's CDR3 is CASSGRRGRDEKLFF. In DNA form, the CDR3 reads TGTGCCAGCAGCGGGCGCCGAGGGCGGGATGAAAAACTGTTTTTT. V gene TRBV11-2 combines with J gene TRBJ1-4; D remains unclear. CDR3 length equals 15 residues. From germline, CDR1 is SGHAT and CDR2 FQNNGV. V was clipped by 5 bases and J by 6 bases, with 16 bases between them.

Concerning this clonotype itself: This sequence may be a read error, since a much larger clone differs from it by one base. This likely comes from a read error, as the CDR3 has no conserved phenylalanine or tryptophan at its end. No DNA is shown, since the ends of the CDR3 on it are uncertain; the CDR3 is the one TCRdb lists. The chain employs TRBV28 and TRBJ2-1; the table's D call, TRBD2, has no DNA check behind it. Both ends counted, the CDR3 spans 15 residues. Germline lookup yields CDR1 MDHEN and CDR2 SYDVKM. CDR3 region: CASSSHKREGPLKFL.

This clonotype was found a few times. This chain links TRBV6-6 with TRBJ1-1, with TRBD1 as a possible D gene (5 bases). There are 17 residues in the CDR3. In germline, CDR1 is MNHNY, CDR2 SVGAGI (reference sequence). V dropped 5 bases and J dropped 4 bases, with 23 bases sitting between them. CDR3 region: CASSRRLGVSRGTEAFF. In DNA form, the CDR3 reads TGTGCCAGCAGTAGGAGACTAGGGGTCTCGAGGGGCACTGAAGCTTTCTTT.

Ten or more counts support this clonotype. The chain carries TRBV7-9 and TRBJ2-7; 7 bases line up with TRBD1. The germline V gene has CDR1 SEHNR and CDR2 FQNEAQ (reference sequence). Losses at the gene ends were 5 bases for V and 2 bases for J; bases not matched to a gene: 6. This CDR3 is 14 amino acids long. The CDR3 here is CASSRDSSTYEQYF. The CDR3, as DNA: TGTGCCAGCAGCCGGGACAGCTCTACCTACGAGCAGTACTTC.

The chain uses TRBV5-4 and TRBJ1-2; D is ambiguous. V was cut by 5 bases and J by 6 bases, with 23 bases left in between. Germline lookup yields CDR1 SGHNT and CDR2 YYREEE (reference sequence). This CDR3 region has 16 residues. CDR3 region: CASRDFPGSREDGYTF. In DNA form, the CDR3 reads TGTGCCAGCAGAGATTTCCCGGGATCCCGGGAGGATGGCTACACCTTC.

This clonotype was counted ten times or more. The chain has TRBV7-2 and TRBJ1-1; D remains unclear. With 5 bases removed from V and 3 bases from J, the gap between germline ends came to 13 bases. Germline V gives CDR1 SGHTA, CDR2 FQGNSA. The CDR3 has 14 amino acids. CDR3 amino acids: CASSVAGHHTEAFF. The CDR3 DNA sequence: TGTGCCAGCAGCGTCGCCGGCCACCACACTGAAGCTTTCTTT.

Remarks on this clonotype: The junction departs from germline at one end; a sequencing error may be responsible. The chain carries TRBV6-6 and TRBJ2-1; the D is unclear. CDR3 length: 11 amino acids. Germline V gene data show CDR1 as MNHNY and CDR2 as SVGAGI (reference sequence). The DNA for the CDR3 is TGTGCCAGCATCTTAGGGAATGAGCAGTTCTTT. Its translation: CASILGNEQFF.

The chain uses TRBV19 and TRBJ1-1; no definite D call. V lost 5 bases to trimming and J lost 3 bases, with 7 bases between them. Germline-derived CDR1 and CDR2 are LNHDA and SQIVND (reference sequence). This CDR3 comprises 12 residues. The chain's CDR3 is CASSDEYTEAFF. CDR3 DNA: TGTGCCAGTAGTGATGAATACACTGAAGCTTTCTTT.

This clonotype was detected many times. This chain connects TRBV28 to TRBJ2-7; 8 bases match TRBD2. Germline-derived CDR1 and CDR2 are MDHEN and SYDVKM. This CDR3 contains 13 residues. The CDR3 is CATERGSSYEQYF. The CDR3 bases are TGTGCGACGGAGCGGGGGAGCTCCTACGAGCAGTACTTC.

This clonotype was counted ten times or more. The genes are TRBV27 and TRBJ1-1; a possible D gene is TRBD1 (6 bases). Deletions cut 3 bases from V and 8 bases from J, with 10 bases between. This CDR3 spans 12 amino acids. In germline, CDR1 is MNHEY, CDR2 SMNVEV (reference sequence). CDR3 residues: CASSFPGAEAFF. CDR3 DNA: TGTGCCAGCAGTTTCCCAGGGGCCGAAGCTTTCTTT.

There are many counts of this clonotype. The chain carries TRBV7-9 and TRBJ1-1; 8 nucleotides agree with TRBD1. The V gene end was trimmed by 5 bases and the J gene end by 5 bases; junction bases not matched to a gene: 16. The V gene's germline CDR1 is SEHNR and CDR2 FQNEAQ (reference sequence). CDR3 length: 17 amino acids. The CDR3 DNA reads as TGTGCCAGCAGCGCCAAAGCCCTGGGCAGACAGGGGACTGAAGCTTTCTTT. Its translation is CASSAKALGRQGTEAFF.

This chain joins TRBV12-3 or TRBV12-4 and TRBJ2-3, with D possibly matching TRBD2 (6 bases). CDR3 size: 14 residues. Trimming took 7 bases from V and 0 from J, leaving 11 bases between them. The CDR3 sequence: CASTGDFSTDTQYF. CDR3 DNA sequence: TGTGCCAGCACCGGGGACTTTAGCACAGATACGCAGTATTTT.

The rearrangement uses TRBV20-1 and TRBJ1-3; no firm D call. Looked up from germline, CDR1 is DFQATT and CDR2 is SNEGSKA (reference sequence). V was cut by 1 base and J by 1 base, with 8 bases left in between. The CDR3 spans 14 residues. CDR3 nucleotides: TGCAGTGCTAGAGTCCTTCGTTCTGGAAACACCATATATTTT. Protein sequence: CSARVLRSGNTIYF.

The genes are TRBV7-9 and TRBJ2-7; D possibly corresponds to TRBD2 (5 bases). The germline gives CDR1 SEHNR, CDR2 FQNEAQ (reference sequence). This CDR3 region has 14 residues. In nucleotides, the CDR3 is TGTGCAAGCGGCTTTCCGGAGTTTGTCCACGAGCAGTACTTC. Its protein is CASGFPEFVHEQYF.

The sample holds a few counts of this clonotype. The chain couples TRBV5-6 to TRBJ2-7; 7 bases match TRBD1. CDR3 size: 14 residues. The germline V gene encodes CDR1 SGHDT and CDR2 YYEEEE. After removal of 3 bases from V and 3 bases from J, the junction contained 6 bases not matched to a gene. CDR3 residues: CASSSTGLLYEQYF. DNA of the CDR3: TGTGCCAGCAGCTCGACAGGGTTGCTCTACGAGCAGTACTTC.

This clonotype was observed a handful of times. The chain uses TRBV6-4 and TRBJ2-1, with a weak D call TRBD1 (6 bases). CDR1 and CDR2 (germline): MRHNA, SNTAGT. The CDR3 runs to 15 residues. V lost 0 bases, J lost 4 bases, and 10 bases lay in between. CDR3 amino acids: CASSDSRQGYNEQFF. The CDR3, as DNA: TGTGCCAGCAGTGACTCGCGGCAGGGGTACAATGAGCAGTTCTTC.

The V and J genes are TRBV7-9 and TRBJ1-2, with a possible D match to TRBD1 (5 bases). The CDR3 contains 13 residues. V shed 5 bases and J shed 8 bases, with 15 bases lying between them. Germline CDR1 is SEHNR and CDR2 is FQNEAQ (reference sequence). The CDR3 region has the DNA TGTGCCAGCAGCCCACCAGGGTCCGAAGGCTACACCTTC. Its protein is CASSPPGSEGYTF.